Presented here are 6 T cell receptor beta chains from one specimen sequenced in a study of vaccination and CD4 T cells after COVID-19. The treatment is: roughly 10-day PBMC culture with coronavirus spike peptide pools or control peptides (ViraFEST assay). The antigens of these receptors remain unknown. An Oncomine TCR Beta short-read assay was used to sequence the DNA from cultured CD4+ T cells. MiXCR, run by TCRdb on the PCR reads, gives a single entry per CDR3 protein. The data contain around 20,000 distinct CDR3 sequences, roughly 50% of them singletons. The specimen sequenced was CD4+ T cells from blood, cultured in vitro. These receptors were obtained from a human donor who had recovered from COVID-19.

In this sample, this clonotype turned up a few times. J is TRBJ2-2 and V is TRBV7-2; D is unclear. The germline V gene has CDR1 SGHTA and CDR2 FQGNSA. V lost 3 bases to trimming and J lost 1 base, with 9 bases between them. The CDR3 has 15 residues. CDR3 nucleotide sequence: TGTGCCAGCAGCTTGAGTGACGGGAACACCGGGGAGCTGTTTTTT. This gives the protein CASSLSDGNTGELFF.

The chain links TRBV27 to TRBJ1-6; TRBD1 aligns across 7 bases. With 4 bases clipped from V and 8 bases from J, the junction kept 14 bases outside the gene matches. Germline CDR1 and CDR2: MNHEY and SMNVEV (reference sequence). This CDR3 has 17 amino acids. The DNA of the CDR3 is TGTGCCAGCAGTTCTGCCTCCGGGACAGTATGGGATTCACCCCTCCACTTT. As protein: CASSSASGTVWDSPLHF.

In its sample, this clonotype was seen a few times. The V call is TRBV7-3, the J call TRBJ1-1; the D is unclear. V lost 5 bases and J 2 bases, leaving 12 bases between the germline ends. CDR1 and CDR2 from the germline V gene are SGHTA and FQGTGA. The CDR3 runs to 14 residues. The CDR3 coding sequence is TGTGCCAGCAGCCCTGGCTCCCCCAACACTGAAGCTTTCTTT. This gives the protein CASSPGSPNTEAFF.

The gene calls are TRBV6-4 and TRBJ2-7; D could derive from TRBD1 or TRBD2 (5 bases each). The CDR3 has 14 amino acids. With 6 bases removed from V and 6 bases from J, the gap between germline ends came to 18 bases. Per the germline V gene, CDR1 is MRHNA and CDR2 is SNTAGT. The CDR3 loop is CASRRGRDHPEQYF. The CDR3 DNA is TGTGCCAGCAGGAGGGGCAGGGACCACCCCGAGCAGTACTTC.

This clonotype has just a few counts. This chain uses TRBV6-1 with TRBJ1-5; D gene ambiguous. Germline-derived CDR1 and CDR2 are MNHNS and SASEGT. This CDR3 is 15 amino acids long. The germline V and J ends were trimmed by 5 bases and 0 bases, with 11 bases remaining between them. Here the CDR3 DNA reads TGTGCCAGCAGTCCGGGCCCCAATAGCAATCAGCCCCAGCATTTT. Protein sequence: CASSPGPNSNQPQHF.

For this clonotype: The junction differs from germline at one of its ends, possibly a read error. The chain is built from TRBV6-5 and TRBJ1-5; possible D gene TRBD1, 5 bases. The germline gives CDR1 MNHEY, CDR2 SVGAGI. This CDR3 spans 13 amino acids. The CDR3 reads CASSYRGNQPQRF. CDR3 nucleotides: TGTGCCAGCAGTTACCGGGGCAATCAGCCCCAGCGTTTT.